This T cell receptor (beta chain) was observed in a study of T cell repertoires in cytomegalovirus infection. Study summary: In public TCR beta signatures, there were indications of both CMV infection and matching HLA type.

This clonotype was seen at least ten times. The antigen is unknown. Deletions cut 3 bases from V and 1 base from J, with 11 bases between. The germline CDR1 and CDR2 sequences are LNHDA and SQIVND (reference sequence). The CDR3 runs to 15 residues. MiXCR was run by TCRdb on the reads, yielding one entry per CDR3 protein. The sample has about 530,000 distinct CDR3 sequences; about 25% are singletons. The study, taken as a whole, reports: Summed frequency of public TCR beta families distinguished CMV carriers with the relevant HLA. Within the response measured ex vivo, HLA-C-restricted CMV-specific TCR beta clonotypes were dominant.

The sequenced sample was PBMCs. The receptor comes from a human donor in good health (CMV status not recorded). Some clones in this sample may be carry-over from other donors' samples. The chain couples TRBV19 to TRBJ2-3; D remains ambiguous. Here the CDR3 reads CASSILGSRTDTQYF. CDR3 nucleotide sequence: TGTGCCAGTAGTATCCTGGGATCCCGCACAGATACGCAGTATTTT.